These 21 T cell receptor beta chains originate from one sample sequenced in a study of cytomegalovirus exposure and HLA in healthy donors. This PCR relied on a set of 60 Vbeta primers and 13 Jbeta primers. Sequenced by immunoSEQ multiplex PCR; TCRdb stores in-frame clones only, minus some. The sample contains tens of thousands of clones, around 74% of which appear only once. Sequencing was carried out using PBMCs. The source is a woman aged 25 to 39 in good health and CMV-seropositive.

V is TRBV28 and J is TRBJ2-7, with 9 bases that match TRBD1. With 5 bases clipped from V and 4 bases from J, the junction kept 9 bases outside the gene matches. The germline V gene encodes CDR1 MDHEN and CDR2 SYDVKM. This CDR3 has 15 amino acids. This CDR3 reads CASSGTGTGIYEQYF. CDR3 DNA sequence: TGTGCCAGCAGTGGTACCGGGACAGGGATTTACGAGCAGTACTTC.

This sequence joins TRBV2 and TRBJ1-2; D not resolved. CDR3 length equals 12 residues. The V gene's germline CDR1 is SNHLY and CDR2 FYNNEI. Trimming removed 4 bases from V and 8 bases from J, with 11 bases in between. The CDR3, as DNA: TGTGCCAGCAGTGGACGGAAGCGGGGCTACACCTTC. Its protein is CASSGRKRGYTF.

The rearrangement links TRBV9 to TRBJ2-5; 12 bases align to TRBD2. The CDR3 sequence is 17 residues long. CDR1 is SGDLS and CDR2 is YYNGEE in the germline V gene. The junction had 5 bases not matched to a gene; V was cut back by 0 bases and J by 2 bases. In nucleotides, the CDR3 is TGTGCCAGCAGCGTAGGACCCCTAGCGGGAGGGCAAGAGACCCAGTACTTC. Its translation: CASSVGPLAGGQETQYF.

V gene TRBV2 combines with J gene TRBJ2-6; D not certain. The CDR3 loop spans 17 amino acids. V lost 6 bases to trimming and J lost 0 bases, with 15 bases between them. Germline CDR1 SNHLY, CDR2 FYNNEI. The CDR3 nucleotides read TGTGCCAGCAGATTCAACCGCCCTAGCTCTGGGGCCAACGTCCTGACTTTC. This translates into CASRFNRPSSGANVLTF.

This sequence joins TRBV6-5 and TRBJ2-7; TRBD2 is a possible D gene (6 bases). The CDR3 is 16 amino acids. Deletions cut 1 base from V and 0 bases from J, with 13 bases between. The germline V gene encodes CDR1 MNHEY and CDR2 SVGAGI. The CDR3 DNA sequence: TGTGCCAGCAGTTACTATAGCGGACAAAGCTCCTACGAGCAGTACTTC. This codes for CASSYYSGQSSYEQYF.

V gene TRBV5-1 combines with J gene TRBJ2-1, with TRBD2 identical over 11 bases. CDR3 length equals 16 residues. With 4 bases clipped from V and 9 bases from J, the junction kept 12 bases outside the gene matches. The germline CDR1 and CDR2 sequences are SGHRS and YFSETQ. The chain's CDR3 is CASSPPLAGGRGEQFF. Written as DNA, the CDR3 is TGCGCCAGCAGCCCTCCCCTAGCGGGAGGACGGGGTGAGCAGTTCTTC.

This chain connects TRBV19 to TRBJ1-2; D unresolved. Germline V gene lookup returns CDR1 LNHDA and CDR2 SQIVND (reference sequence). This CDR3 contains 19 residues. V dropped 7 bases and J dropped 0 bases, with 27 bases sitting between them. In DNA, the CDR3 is TGTGCCAGTACCCCGCCCCCGAGGAGGGTGCAAGAATCTAACTATGGCTACACCTTC. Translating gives CASTPPPRRVQESNYGYTF.

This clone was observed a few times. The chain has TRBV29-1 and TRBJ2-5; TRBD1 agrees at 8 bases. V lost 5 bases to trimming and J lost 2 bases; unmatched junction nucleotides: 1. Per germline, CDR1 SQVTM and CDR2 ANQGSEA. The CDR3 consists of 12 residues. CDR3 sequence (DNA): TGCAGCGTTTACAGGGGGCAAGAGACCCAGTACTTC. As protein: CSVYRGQETQYF.

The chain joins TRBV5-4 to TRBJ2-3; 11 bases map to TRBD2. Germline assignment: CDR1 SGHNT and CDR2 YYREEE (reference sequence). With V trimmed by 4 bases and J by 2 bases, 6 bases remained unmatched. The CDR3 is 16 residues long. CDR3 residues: CASSIRLAGSTDTQYF. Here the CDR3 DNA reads TGTGCCAGCAGCATTAGACTAGCGGGGTCCACAGATACGCAGTATTTT.

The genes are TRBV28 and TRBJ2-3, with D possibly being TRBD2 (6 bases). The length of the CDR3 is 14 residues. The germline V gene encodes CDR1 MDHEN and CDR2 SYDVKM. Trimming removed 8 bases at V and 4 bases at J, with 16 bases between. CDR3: CASLSREFADTQYF. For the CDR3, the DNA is TGTGCCAGCCTATCCCGGGAGTTTGCAGATACGCAGTATTTT.

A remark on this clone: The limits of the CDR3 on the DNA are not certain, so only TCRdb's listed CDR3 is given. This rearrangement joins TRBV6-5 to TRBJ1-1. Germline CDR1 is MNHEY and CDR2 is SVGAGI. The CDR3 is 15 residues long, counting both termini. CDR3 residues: CASTFGPGVGTEAFF.

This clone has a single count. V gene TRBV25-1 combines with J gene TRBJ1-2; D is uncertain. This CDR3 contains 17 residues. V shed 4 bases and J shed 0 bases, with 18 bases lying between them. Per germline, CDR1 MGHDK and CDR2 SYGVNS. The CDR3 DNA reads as TGTGCCAGCAGTGGATCAATCACGGGTCAACCTAACTATGGCTACACCTTC. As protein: CASSGSITGQPNYGYTF.

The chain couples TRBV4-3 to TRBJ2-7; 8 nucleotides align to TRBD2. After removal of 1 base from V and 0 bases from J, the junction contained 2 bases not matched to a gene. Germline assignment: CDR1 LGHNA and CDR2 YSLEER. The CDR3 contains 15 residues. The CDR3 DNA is TGCGCCAGCAGCCAAGTAGCGGGGAGCTCCTACGAGCAGTACTTC. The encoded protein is CASSQVAGSSYEQYF.

Here the CDR3 DNA reads TGTGCCATCAGGTTGACAGGCTCCTATGGCTACACCTTC. It codes for CAIRLTGSYGYTF. The rearrangement links TRBV10-3 to TRBJ1-2, with TRBD1 as a possible D gene (6 bases). Looked up from germline, CDR1 is ENHRY and CDR2 is SYGVKD. The CDR3 loop spans 13 amino acids. Trimming stripped 6 bases from V and 4 bases from J, with 12 bases between.

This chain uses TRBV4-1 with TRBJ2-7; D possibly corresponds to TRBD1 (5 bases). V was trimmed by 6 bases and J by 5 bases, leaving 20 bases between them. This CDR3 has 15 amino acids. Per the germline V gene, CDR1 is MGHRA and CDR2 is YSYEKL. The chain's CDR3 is CASSRIPVGHNEQYF. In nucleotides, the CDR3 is TGCGCCAGCAGTAGGATCCCGGTGGGGCACAACGAGCAGTACTTC.

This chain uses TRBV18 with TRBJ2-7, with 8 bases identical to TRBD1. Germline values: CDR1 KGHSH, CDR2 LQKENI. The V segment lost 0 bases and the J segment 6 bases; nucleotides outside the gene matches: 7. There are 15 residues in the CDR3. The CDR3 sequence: CASSPPIRGLFEQYF. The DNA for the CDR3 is TGTGCCAGCTCACCACCGATCAGGGGGCTATTCGAGCAGTACTTC. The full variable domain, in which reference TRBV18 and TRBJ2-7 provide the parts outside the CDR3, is NAGVMQNPRHLVRRRGQEARLRCSPMKGHSHVYWYRQLPEEGLKFMVYLQKENIIDESGMPKERFSAEFPKEGPSILRIQQVVRGDSAAYFCASSPPIRGLFEQYFGPGTRLTVT.

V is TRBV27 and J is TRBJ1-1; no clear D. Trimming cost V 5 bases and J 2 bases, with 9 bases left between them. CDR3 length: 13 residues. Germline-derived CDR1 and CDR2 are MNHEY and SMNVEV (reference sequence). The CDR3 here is CASSNSPNTEAFF. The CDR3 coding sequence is TGTGCCAGCAGTAACAGCCCAAACACTGAAGCTTTCTTT.

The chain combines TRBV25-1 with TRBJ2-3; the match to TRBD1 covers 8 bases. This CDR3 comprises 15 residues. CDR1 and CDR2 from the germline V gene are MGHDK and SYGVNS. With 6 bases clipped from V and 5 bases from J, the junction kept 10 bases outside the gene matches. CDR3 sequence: CASRVRSGTGDTQYF. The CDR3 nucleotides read TGTGCCAGCAGGGTACGTTCCGGGACAGGAGATACGCAGTATTTT.

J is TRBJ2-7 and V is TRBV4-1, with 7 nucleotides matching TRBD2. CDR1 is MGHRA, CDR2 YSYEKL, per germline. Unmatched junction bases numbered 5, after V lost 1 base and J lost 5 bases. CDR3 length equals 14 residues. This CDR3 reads CASSQVGGSNEQYF. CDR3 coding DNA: TGCGCCAGCAGCCAAGTCGGGGGGAGTAACGAGCAGTACTTC.

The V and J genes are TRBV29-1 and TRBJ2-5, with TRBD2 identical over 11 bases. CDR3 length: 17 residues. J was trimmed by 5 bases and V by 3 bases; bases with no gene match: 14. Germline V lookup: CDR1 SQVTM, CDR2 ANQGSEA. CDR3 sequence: CSVDRLAGSIPKETQYF. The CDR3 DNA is TGCAGCGTTGATAGACTAGCGGGGAGTATCCCAAAGGAGACCCAGTACTTC.

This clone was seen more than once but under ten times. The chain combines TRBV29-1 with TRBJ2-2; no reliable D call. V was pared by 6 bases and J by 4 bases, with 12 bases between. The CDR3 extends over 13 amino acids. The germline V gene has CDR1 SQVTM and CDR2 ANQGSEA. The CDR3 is CSVARSVTGELFF. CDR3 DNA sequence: TGCAGCGTCGCTAGGTCCGTCACCGGGGAGCTGTTTTTT.